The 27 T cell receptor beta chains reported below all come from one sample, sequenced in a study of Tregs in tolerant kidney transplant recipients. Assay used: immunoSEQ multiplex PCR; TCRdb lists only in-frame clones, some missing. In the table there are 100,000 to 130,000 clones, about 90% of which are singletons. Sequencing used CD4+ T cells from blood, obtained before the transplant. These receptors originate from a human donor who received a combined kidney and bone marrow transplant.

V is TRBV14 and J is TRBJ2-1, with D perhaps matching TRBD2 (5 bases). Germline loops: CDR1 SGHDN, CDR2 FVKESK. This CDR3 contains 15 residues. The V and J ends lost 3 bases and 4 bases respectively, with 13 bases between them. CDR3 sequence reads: CASSQFYRTYNEQFF. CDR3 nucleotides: TGTGCCAGCAGCCAGTTCTATAGGACTTACAATGAGCAGTTCTTC.

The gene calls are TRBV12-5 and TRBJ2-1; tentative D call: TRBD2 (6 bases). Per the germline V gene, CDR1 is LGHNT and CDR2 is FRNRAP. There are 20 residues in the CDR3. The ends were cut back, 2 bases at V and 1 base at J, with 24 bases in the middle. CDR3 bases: TGTGCTAGTGGTTTGTCCGCGGGGTCTTTATTTAGTGGATCCTACAATGAGCAGTTCTTC. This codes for CASGLSAGSLFSGSYNEQFF.

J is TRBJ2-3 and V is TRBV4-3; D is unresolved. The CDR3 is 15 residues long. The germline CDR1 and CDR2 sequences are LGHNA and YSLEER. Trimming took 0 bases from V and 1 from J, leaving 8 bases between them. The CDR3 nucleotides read TGCGCCAGCAGCCAAGAGTGGCAGGGCACAGATACGCAGTATTTT. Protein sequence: CASSQEWQGTDTQYF.

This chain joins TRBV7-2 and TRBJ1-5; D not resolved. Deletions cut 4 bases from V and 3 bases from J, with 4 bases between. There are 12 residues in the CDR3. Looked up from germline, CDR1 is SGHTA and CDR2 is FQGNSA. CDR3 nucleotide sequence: TGTGCCAGCAGCTCCCTCAATCAGCCCCAGCATTTT. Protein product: CASSSLNQPQHF.

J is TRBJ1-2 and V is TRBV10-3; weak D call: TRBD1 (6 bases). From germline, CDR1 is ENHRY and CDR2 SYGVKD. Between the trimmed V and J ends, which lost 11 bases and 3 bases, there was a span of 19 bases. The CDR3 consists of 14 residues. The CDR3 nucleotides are TGTGCCGTCCCGACCCAGGGGACCCACTATGGCTACACCTTC. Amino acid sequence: CAVPTQGTHYGYTF.

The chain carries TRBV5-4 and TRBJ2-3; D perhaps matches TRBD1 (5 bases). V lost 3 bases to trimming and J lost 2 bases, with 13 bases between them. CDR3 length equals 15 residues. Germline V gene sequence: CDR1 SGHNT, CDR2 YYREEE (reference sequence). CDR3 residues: CASSSRQSSTDTQYF. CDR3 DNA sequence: TGTGCCAGCAGCTCTCGACAGAGCTCCACAGATACGCAGTATTTT.

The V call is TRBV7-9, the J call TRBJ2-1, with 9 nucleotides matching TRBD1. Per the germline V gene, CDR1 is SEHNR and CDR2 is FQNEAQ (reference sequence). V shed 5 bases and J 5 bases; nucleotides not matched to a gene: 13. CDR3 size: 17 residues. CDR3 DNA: TGTGCCAGCAGCACGGGACAGGGTCGGACTGTCGACAATGAGCAGTTCTTC. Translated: CASSTGQGRTVDNEQFF.

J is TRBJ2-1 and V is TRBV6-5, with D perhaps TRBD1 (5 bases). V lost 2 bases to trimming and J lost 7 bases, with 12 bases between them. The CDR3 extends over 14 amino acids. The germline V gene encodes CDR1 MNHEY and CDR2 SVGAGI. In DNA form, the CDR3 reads TGTGCCAGCAGTTACCCCCAGGGTCAGAATGAGCAGTTCTTC. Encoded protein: CASSYPQGQNEQFF.

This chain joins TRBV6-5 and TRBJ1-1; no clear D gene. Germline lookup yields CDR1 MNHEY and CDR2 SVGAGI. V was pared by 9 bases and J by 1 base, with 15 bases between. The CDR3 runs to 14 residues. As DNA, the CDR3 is TGTGCCAGTGGGTGGGGAGGCGAGAACACTGAAGCTTTCTTT. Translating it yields CASGWGGENTEAFF.

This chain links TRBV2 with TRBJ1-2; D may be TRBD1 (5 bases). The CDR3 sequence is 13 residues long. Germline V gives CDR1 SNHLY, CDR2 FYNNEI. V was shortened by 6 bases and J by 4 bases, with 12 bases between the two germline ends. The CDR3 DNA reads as TGTGCCAGCAGGCGGGACGGAGTCTATGGCTACACCTTC. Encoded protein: CASRRDGVYGYTF.

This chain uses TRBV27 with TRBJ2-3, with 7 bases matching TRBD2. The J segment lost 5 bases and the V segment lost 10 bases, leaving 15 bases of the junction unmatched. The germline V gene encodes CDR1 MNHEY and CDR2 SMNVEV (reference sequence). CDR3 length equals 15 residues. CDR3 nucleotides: TGTGCCATCCGGTCCTGGGGGGGAGGGTTAGATACGCAGTATTTT. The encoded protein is CAIRSWGGGLDTQYF.

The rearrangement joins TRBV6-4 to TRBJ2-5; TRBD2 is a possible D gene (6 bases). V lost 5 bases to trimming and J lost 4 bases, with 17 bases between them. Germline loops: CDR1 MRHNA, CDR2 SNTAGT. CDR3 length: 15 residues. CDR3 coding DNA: TGTGCCAGCAGTCTCACGGGGACTTCACGAGAGACCCAGTACTTC. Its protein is CASSLTGTSRETQYF.

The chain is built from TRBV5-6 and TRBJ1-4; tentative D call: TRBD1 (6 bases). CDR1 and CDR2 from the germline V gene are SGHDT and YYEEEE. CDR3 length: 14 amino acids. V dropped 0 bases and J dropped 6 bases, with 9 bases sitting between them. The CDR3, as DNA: TGTGCCAGCAGCTTGGGACAGGTGGATGAAAAACTGTTTTTT. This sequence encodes CASSLGQVDEKLFF.

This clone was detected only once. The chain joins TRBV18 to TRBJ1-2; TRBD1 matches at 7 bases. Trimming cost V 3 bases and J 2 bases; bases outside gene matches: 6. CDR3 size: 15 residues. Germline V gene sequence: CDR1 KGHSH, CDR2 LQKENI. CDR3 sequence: CASSPDRVGNYGYTF. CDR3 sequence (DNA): TGTGCCAGCTCACCCGACAGGGTAGGAAACTATGGCTACACCTTC.

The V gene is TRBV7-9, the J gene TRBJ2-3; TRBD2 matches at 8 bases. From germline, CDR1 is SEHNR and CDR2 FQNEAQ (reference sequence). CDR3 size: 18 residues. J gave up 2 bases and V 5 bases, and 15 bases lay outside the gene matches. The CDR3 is CASSPMITSGTYTDTQYF. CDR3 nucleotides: TGTGCCAGCAGCCCAATGATTACTAGCGGAACCTACACAGATACGCAGTATTTT.

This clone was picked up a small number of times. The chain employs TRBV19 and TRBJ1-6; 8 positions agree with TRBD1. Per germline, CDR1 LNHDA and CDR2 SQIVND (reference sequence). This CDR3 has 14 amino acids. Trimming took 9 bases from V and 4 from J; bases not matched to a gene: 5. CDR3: CASRTGLYNSPLHF. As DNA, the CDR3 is TGTGCCAGCCGGACAGGGCTTTATAATTCACCCCTCCACTTT.

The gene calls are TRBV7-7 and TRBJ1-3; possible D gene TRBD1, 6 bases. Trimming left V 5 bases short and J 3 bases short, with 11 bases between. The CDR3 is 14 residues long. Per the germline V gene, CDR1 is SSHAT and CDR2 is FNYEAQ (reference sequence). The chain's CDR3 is CASSEQGVGNTIYF. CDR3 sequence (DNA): TGTGCCAGCAGCGAACAGGGCGTTGGAAACACCATATATTTT.

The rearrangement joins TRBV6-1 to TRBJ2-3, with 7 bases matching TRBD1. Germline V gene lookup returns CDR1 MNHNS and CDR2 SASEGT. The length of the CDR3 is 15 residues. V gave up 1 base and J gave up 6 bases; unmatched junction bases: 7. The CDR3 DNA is TGTGCCAGCAGTGAAGGACAGGGTTTCGGTGATACGCAGTATTTT. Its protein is CASSEGQGFGDTQYF.

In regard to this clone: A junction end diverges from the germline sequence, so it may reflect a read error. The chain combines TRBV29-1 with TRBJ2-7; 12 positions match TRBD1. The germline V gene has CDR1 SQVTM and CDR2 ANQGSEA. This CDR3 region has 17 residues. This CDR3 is CSVEGGTGGGPGYEQYF. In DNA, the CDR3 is TGCAGCGTCGAAGGGGGGACAGGGGGCGGTCCAGGGTACGAGCAGTACTTC.

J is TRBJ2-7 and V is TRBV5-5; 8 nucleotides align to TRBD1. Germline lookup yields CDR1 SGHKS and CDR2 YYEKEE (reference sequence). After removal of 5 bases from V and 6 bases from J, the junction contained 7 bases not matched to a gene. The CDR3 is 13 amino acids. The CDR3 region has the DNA TGTGCCAGCAGTCCTCAGGGGGCGTTCGAGCAGTACTTC. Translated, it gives CASSPQGAFEQYF. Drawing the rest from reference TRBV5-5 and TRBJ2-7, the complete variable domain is DAGVTQSPTHLIKTRGQQVTLRCSPISGHKSVSWYQQVLGQGPQFIFQYYEKEERGRGNFPDRFSARQFPNYSSELNVNALLLGDSALYLCASSPQGAFEQYFGPGTRLTVT.

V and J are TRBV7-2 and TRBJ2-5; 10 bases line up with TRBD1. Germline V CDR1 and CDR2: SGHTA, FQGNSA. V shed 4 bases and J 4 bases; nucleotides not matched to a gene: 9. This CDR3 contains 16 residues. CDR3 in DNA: TGTGCCAGCAGCTCACAAGGACAGGGGGTCGGAGAGACCCAGTACTTC. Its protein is CASSSQGQGVGETQYF.

CDR3 DNA sequence: TGTGCCAGCAGTTACTCGAGCGCGACTAATGAAAAACTGTTTTTT. Translating it yields CASSYSSATNEKLFF. J is TRBJ1-4 and V is TRBV6-6; D call uncertain. This CDR3 is 15 amino acids long. The germline CDR1 and CDR2 sequences are MNHNY and SVGAGI (reference sequence). Between the trimmed V and J ends, which lost 0 bases and 2 bases, there was a span of 7 bases.

The CDR3 DNA is TGTGCCAGCAGCCGTGCCGGACAGGGTGCCTACGAGCAGTACTTC. This encodes CASSRAGQGAYEQYF. The chain is built from TRBV7-9 and TRBJ2-7; 8 nucleotides align to TRBD1. CDR1 and CDR2 from the germline V gene are SEHNR and FQNEAQ (reference sequence). Trimming took 5 bases from V and 2 from J; bases not matched to a gene: 8. The CDR3 length is 15 residues.

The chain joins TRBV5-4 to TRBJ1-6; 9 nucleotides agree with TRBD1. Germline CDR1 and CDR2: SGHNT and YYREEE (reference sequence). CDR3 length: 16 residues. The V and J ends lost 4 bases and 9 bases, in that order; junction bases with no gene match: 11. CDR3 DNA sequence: TGTGCCAGCAGCGACTCCGGACAGGGGCAAGGTTCACCCCTCCACTTT. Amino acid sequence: CASSDSGQGQGSPLHF.

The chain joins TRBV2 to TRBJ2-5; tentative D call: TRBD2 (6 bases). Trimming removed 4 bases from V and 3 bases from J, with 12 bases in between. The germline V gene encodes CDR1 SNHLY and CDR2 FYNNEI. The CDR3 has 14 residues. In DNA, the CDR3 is TGTGCCAGCAGTGGGAGCGGAGGGAAAGAGACCCAGTACTTC. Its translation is CASSGSGGKETQYF.

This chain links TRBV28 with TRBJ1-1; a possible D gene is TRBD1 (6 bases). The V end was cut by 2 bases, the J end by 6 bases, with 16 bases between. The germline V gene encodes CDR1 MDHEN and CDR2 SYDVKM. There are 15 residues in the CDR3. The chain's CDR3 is CASSLGGRGLAEAFF. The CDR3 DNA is TGTGCCAGCAGTTTAGGGGGAAGGGGGTTAGCTGAAGCTTTCTTT. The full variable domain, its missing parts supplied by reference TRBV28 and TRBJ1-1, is DVKVTQSSRYLVKRTGEKVFLECVQDMDHENMFWYRQDPGLGLRLIYFSYDVKMKEKGDIPEGYSVSREKKERFSLILESASTNQTSMYLCASSLGGRGLAEAFFGQGTRLTVV.

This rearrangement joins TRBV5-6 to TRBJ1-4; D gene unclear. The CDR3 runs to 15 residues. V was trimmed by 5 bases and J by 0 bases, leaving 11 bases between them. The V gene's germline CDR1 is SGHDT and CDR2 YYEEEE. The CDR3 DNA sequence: TGTGCCAGCAGTTGGAGGGCCACAACTAATGAAAAACTGTTTTTT. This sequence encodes CASSWRATTNEKLFF.